This T cell receptor (beta chain) was observed in a study of T cells in Graves' hyperthyroidism and ophthalmopathy (dated by TCRdb to about 2019). Concerning the study at large: Peripheral blood was collected at initial diagnosis, before any treatment. A discovery cohort of around 98 patients, 43 with Graves' ophthalmopathy and about 58 with stable Graves' hyperthyroidism, was used to find distinguishing TCR V-J signatures. Prospective prediction of ophthalmopathy was tested in an independent validation cohort consisting of some 20 hyperthyroidism patients and some 15 patients who later progressed to ophthalmopathy. The 90 to 100 discovery patients were randomly divided into training and test sets at a 7:3 ratio. In several Graves' hyperthyroidism patients, the study also compared T-cell repertoires from thyroid tissue with T-cell repertoires from blood. After sampling, hyperthyroidism patients received methimazole starting at 30 mg daily, and ophthalmopathy patients received high-dose intravenous methylprednisolone. TCR Vbeta CDR3 sequencing of 120 to 150 peripheral blood samples (over 40 ophthalmopathy, 75 hyperthyroidism and around 17 progressor patients) is reported in the paper. Beyond this particular receptor, the publication reports: No statistical method was used to fix the sample size in advance, and group allocation was not hidden from the investigators. In validation, the model predicted progression to ophthalmopathy with 55% to 71% sensitivity and about 72% specificity, a median of 6.5 months before onset. Most expanded thyroid clonotypes (frequency above 0.001) were also detected in blood, a finding suggesting that blood repertoires may reflect thyroid immune responses. A model built on a 13 V-J signature distinguished ophthalmopathy from stable hyperthyroidism, reaching 87.88% sensitivity and around 81% specificity in cross-validation and 80%/75% in testing.

There are many counts of this clonotype. No antigen is known for it. No per-base quality is available; no much larger clone lies one base away. Graves' hyperthyroidism was defined as stable when no progression to ophthalmopathy occurred over 18 months of follow-up. Hyperthyroidism patients were aged 18 to 65 years and newly diagnosed, with disease duration of less than 2 months. Patients with uncontrolled infections, other autoimmune diseases, pregnancy or lactation were excluded. Diagnoses were established on the basis of clinical symptoms, serum thyroxine and TRAb, thyroid ultrasound, and orbital computed tomography. PBMCs were separated from about 10 ml of fresh peripheral blood using Ficoll-Paque density gradient centrifugation. Total RNA was extracted with Trizol reagent, and quality was checked on an Agilent 2100 Bioanalyzer. The TCR beta CDR3 regions were amplified from RNA transcripts. A first-round RT-PCR of the TCR CDR3 used the HTBI primer set with the Qiagen OneStep RT-PCR kit. The libraries were constructed in a second round of multiplex PCR and then size-selected and purified. Libraries were sequenced paired-end with 100 bp reads on an Illumina HiSeq2000. The original methods were these. SOAPnuke was used to process the raw data, with reads discarded if the reads contained adapters or uncalled bases, had a mean Phred below 15, or lacked an exact constant-primer or identifier match. COPE v1.2.5 was used to merge high-quality paired reads, and clonotypes were defined as unique nucleotide sequences. MiTCR v1.1 was used to align the clonotypes against IMGT TRBV, TRBD and TRBJ reference segments. Only V-J combinations with frequency above 0.0001, covering 99.2% of repertoires, were analysed. The TCS score was defined as the ratio of F50 (clonal expansion) to E x V (chaos), calculated using BLOSUM62-based TCRdist between CDR3 peptides within each V-J. Welch's t-statistics and random forest reduced around 550 V-J features to 13, which were used in a naive Bayes classifier (R e1071). TCRdb applied fastp at Q25 and MiXCR to the public reads, then kept only in-frame beta chains. Under each unique CDR3 protein, matching rows form one entry showing the most common genes and DNA. TCRdb, rather than the study authors, made the V and J calls. The sample table shows 500,000 to 600,000 distinct CDR3 sequences, and roughly a sixth are seen once. More than 15% of the sample belongs to the ten largest clones.

Inclusive of the bounding cysteine and phenylalanine, the CDR3 is 15 residues long. Only the CDR3 part of the read is kept: 45 bases, read in frame from the first base. Trimming accounts for 4 bases at V and 7 bases at J, while the number of junction bases matched to no gene is 7. Per the germline V gene (reference sequence), DFQATT is the CDR1 and SNEGSKA is the CDR2. The receptor was isolated from a woman aged 18 to 35 with Graves' hyperthyroidism. The sequencing input was blood. This chain joins TRBV20-1 to TRBJ2-2, with 12 middle bases fitting TRBD1. The CDR3 reads CSAMGTGGYIGELFF. The sequenced DNA: TGCAGTGCTATGGGGACAGGGGGCTATATCGGGGAGCTGTTTTTT.